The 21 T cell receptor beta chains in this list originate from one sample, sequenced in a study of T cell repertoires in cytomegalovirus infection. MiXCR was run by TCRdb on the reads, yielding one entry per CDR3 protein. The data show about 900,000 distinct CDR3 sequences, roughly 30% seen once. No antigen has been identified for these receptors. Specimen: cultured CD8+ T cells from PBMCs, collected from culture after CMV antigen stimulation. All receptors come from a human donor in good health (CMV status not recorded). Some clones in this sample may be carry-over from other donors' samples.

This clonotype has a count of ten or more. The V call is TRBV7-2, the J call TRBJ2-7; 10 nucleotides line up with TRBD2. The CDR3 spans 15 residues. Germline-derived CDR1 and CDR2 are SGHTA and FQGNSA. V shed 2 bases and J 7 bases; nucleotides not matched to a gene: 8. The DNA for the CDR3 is TGTGCCAGCAGCTTATCAAGCGGGGGGGCGGGAGAGCAGTACGTC. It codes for CASSLSSGGAGEQYV.

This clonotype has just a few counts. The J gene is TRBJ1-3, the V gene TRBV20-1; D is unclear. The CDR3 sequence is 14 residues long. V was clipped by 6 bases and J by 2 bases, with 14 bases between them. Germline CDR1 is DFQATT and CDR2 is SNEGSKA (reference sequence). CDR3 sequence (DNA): TGCAGTGCAAGGCTCCTCGAGCCTGGAAACACCATATATTTT. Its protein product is CSARLLEPGNTIYF.

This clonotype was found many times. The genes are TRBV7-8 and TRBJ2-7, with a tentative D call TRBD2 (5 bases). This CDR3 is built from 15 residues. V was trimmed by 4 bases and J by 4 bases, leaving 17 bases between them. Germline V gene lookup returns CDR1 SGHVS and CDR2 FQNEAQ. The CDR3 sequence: CASSYLERASYEQYF. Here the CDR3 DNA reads TGTGCCAGCAGCTACCTCGAGAGGGCTTCGTACGAGCAGTACTTC.

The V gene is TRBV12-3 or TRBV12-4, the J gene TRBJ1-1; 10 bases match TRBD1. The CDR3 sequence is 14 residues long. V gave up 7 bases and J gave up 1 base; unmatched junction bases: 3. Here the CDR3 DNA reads TGTGCCAGCAATAGACAGGGGGCGAACACTGAAGCTTTCTTT. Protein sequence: CASNRQGANTEAFF.

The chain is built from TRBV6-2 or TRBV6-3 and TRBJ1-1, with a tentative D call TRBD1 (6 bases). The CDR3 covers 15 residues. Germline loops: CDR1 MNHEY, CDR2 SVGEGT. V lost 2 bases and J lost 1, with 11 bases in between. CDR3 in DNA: TGTGCCAGCAGTTACGCCTCGACAGGGAACACTGAAGCTTTCTTT. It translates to CASSYASTGNTEAFF.

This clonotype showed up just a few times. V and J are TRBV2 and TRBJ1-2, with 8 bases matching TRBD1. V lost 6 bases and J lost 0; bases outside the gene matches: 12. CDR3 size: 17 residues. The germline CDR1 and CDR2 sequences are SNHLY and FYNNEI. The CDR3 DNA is TGTGCCAGCAGCCCCCGGGACAGGCGGGGGCCTAACTATGGCTACACCTTC. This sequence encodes CASSPRDRRGPNYGYTF.

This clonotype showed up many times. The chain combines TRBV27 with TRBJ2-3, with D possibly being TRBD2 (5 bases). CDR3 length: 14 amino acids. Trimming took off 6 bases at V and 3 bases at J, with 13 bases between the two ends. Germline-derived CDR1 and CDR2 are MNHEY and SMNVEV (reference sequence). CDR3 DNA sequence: TGTGCCAGCAGCTTAGCTCGGGGAACAGATACGCAGTATTTT. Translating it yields CASSLARGTDTQYF.

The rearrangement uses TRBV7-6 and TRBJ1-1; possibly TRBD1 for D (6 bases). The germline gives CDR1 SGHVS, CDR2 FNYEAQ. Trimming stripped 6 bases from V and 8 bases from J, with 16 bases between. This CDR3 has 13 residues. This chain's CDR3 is CASRGGGADEAFF. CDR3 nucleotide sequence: TGTGCCAGCAGAGGGGGGGGGGCTGACGAAGCTTTCTTT.

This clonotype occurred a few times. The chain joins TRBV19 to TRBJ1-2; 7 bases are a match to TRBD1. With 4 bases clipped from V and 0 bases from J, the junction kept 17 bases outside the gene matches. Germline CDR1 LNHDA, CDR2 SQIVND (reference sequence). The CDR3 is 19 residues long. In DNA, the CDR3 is TGTGCCAGTAGTAAATTAAATTGGGACAGCTTCATTACTAACTATGGCTACACCTTC. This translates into CASSKLNWDSFITNYGYTF.

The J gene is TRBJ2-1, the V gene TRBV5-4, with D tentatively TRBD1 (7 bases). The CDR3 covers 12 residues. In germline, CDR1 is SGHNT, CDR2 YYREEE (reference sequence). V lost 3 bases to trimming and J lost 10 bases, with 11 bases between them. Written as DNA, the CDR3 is TGTGCCAGCAGCTCGGAGGGGGCAGAGCAGTTCTTC. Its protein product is CASSSEGAEQFF.

The CDR3: CASSVGQGARTEAFF. CDR3 coding DNA: TGTGCCAGCAGTGTGGGACAGGGGGCTCGTACTGAAGCTTTCTTT. The chain employs TRBV6-1 and TRBJ1-1; the match to TRBD1 covers 12 bases. Germline CDR1 and CDR2: MNHNS and SASEGT. This CDR3 spans 15 amino acids. The J segment lost 5 bases and the V segment lost 4 bases, leaving 5 bases of the junction unmatched.

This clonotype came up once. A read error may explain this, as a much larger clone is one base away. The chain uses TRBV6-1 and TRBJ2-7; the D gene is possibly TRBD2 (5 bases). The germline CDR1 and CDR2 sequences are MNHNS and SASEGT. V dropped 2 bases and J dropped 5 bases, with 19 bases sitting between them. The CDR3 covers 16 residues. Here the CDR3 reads CASSEHVRGSNHEQYF. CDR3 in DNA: TGTGCCAGCAGTGAACACGTTCGAGGGAGCAACCACGAGCAGTACTTC.

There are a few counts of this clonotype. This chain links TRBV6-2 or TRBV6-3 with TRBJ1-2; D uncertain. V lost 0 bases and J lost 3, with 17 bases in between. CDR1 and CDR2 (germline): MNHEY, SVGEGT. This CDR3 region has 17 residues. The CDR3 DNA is TGTGCCAGCAGTTACTCTATGCGGTCAGGAGAAGACTATGGCTACACCTTC. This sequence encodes CASSYSMRSGEDYGYTF.

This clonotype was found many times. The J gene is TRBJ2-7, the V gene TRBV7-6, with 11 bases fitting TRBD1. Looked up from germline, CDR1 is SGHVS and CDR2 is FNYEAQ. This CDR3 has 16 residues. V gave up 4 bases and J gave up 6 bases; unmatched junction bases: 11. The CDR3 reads CASSSSPGQGASEQYF. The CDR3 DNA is TGTGCCAGCAGCTCCTCCCCCGGACAGGGGGCCAGCGAGCAGTACTTC.

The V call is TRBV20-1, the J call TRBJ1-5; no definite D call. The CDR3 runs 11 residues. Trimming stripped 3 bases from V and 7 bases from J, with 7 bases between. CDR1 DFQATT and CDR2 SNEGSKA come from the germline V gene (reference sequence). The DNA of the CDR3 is TGCAGTGCTAGTTTGTCCCAGCCCCAGCATTTT. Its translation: CSASLSQPQHF.

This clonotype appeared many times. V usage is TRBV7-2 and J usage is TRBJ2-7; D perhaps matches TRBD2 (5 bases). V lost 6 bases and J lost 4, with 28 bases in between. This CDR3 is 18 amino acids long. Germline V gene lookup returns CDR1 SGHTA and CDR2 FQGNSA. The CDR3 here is CASSSPDFHPSPSYEQYF. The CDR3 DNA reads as TGTGCCAGCAGTTCCCCGGACTTTCATCCATCTCCATCGTACGAGCAGTACTTC. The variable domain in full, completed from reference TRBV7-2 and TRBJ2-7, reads GAGVSQSPSNKVTEKGKDVELRCDPISGHTALYWYRQSLGQGLEFLIYFQGNSAPDKSGLPSDRFSAERTGGSVSTLTIQRTQQEDSAVYLCASSSPDFHPSPSYEQYFGPGTRLTVT.

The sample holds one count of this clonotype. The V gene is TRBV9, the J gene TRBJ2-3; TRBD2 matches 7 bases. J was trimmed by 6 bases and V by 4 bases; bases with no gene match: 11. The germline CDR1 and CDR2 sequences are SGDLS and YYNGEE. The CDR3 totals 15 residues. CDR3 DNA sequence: TGTGCCAGCAGCCCCGAGGGTCGGGGAGGGGATACGCAGTATTTT. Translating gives CASSPEGRGGDTQYF.

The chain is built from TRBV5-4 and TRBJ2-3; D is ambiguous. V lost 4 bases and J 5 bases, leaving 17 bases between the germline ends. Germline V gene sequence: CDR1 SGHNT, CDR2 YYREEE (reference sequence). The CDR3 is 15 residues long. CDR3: CASSTAFRALDTQYF. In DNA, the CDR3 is TGTGCCAGCAGCACGGCCTTCCGGGCCCTAGATACGCAGTATTTT.

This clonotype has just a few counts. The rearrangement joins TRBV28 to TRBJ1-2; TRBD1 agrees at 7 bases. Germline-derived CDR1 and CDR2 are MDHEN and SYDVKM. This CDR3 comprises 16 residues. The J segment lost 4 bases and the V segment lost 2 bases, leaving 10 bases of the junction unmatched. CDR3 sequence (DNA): TGTGCCAGCAGTTTAGGATCCTTACAGGGGAGCTATGGCTACACCTTC. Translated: CASSLGSLQGSYGYTF.

The CDR3: CASSQATGPEELFF. CDR3 nucleotides: TGCGCCAGCAGCCAAGCCACAGGACCGGAGGAGCTGTTTTTT. This chain connects TRBV4-3 to TRBJ2-2; maybe TRBD1 (5 bases). V was pared by 1 base and J by 10 bases, with 13 bases between. Looked up from germline, CDR1 is LGHNA and CDR2 is YSLEER. This CDR3 is 14 amino acids long.

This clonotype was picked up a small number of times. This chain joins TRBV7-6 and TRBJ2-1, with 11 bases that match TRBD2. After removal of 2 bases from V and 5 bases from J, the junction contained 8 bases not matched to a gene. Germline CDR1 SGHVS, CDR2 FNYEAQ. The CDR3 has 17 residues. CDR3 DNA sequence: TGTGCCAGCAGCTTAACTAGCGGGGGTCGAGCTCACAATGAGCAGTTCTTC. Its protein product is CASSLTSGGRAHNEQFF. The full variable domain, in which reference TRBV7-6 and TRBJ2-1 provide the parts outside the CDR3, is GAGVSQSPRYKVTKRGQDVALRCDPISGHVSLYWYRQALGQGPEFLTYFNYEAQQDKSGLPNDRFSAERPEGSISTLTIQRTEQRDSAMYRCASSLTSGGRAHNEQFFGPGTRLTVL.